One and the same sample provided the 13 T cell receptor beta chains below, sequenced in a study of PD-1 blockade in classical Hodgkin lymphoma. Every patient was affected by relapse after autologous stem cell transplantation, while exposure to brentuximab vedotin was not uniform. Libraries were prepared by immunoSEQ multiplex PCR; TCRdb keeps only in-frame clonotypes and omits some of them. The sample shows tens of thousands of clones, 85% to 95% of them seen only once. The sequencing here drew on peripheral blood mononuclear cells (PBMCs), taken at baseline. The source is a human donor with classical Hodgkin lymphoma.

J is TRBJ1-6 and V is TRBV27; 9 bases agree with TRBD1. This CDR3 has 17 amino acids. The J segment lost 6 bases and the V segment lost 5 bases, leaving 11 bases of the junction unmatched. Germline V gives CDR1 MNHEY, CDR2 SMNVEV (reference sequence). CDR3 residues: CASSTSTGGWGNSPLHF. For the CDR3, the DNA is TGTGCCAGCAGTACTTCTACAGGGGGCTGGGGTAATTCACCCCTCCACTTT.

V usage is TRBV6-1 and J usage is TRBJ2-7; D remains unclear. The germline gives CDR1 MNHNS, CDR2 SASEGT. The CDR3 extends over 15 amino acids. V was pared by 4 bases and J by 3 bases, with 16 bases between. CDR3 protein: CASSAENGELYEQYF. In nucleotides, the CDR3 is TGTGCCAGCAGTGCCGAGAACGGCGAGCTCTACGAGCAGTACTTC.

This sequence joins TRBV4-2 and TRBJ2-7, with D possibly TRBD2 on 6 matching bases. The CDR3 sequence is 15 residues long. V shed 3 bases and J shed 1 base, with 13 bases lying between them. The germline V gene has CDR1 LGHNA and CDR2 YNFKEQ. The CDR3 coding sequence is TGTGCCAGCAGCCACGGCGTAGCGGTTTCCTACGAGCAGTACTTC. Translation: CASSHGVAVSYEQYF.

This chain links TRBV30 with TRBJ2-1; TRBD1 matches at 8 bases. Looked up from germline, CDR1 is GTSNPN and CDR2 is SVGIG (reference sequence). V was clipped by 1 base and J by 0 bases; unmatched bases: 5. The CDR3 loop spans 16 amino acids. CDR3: CAWSGDRQSSYNEQFF. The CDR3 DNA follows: TGTGCCTGGAGTGGGGACAGGCAGAGCTCCTACAATGAGCAGTTCTTC.

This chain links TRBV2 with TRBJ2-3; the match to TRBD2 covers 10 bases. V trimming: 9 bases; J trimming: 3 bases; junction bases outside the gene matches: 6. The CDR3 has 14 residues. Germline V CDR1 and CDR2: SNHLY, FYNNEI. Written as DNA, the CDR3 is TGTGCCAGTACTAGCGGGGAGTGGACAGATACGCAGTATTTT. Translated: CASTSGEWTDTQYF.

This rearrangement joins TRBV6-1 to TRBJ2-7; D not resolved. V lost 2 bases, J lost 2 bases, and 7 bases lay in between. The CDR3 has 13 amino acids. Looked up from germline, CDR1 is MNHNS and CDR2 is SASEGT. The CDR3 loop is CASSESYTYEQYF. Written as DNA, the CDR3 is TGTGCCAGCAGTGAATCGTACACCTACGAGCAGTACTTC.

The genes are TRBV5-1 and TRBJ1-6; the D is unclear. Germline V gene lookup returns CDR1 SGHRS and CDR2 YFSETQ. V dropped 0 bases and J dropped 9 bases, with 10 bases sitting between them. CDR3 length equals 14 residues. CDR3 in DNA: TGCGCCAGCAGCTTGGGTGATAGGAGTTCACCCCTCCACTTT. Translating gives CASSLGDRSSPLHF.

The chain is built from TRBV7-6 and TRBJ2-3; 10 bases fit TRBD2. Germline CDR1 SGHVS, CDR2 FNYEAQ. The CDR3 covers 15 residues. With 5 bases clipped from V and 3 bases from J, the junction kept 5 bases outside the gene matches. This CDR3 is CASSPAGGMTDTQYF. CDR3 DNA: TGTGCCAGCAGCCCAGCGGGGGGGATGACAGATACGCAGTATTTT.

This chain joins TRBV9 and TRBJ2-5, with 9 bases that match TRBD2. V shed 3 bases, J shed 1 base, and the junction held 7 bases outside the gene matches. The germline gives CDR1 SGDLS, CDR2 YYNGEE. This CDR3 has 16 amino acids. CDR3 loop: CASSGGSGGTQETQYF. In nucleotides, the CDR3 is TGTGCCAGCAGCGGAGGGAGCGGGGGGACCCAAGAGACCCAGTACTTC.

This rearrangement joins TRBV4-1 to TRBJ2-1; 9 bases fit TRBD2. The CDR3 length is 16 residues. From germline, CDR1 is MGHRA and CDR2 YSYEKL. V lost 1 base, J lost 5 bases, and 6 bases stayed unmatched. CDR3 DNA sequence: TGCGCCAGCAGCCAAGGTCTTAGACTAGCGGACAATGAGCAGTTCTTC. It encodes CASSQGLRLADNEQFF.

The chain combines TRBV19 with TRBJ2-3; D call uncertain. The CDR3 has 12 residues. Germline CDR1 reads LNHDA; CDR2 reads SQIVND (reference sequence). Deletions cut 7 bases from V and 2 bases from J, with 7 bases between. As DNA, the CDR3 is TGTGCCAGTAAAAAGGACACAGATACGCAGTATTTT. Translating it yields CASKKDTDTQYF.

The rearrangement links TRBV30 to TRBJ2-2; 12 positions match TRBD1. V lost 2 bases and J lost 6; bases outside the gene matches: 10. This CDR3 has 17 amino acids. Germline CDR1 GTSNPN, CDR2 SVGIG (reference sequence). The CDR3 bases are TGTGCCTGGAGTAGTTCCGGGACAGGGGGCGCCGCCGGGGAGCTGTTTTTT. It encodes CAWSSSGTGGAAGELFF.

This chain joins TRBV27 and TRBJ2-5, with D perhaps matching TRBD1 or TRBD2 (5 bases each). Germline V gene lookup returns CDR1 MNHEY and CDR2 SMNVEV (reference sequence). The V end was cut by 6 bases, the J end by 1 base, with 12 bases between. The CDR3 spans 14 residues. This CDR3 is CASSPEGLQETQYF. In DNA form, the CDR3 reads TGTGCCAGCAGCCCTGAGGGGCTCCAAGAGACCCAGTACTTC.